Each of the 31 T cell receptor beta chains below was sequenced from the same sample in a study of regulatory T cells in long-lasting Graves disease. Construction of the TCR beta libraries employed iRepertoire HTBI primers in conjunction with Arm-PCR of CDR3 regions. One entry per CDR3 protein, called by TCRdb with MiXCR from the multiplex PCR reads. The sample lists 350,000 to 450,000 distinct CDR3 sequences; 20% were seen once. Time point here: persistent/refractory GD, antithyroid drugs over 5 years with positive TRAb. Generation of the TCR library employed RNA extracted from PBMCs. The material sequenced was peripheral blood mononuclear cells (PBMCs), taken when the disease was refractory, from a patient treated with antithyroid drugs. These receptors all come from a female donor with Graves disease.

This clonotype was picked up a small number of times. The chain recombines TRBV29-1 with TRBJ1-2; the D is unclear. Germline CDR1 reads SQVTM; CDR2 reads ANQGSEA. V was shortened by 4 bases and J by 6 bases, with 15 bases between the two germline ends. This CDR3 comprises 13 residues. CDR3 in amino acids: CSVAPRLGDGYTF. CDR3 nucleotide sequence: TGCAGCGTTGCCCCCCGGCTTGGGGATGGCTACACCTTC.

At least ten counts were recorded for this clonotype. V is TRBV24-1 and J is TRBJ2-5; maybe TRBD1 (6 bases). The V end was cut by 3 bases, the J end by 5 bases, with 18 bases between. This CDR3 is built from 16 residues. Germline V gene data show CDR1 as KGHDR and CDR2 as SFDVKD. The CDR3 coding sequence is TGTGCCACCAGTGATGGGGACGCAGGGGCCGTGGAGACCCAGTACTTC. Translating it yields CATSDGDAGAVETQYF.

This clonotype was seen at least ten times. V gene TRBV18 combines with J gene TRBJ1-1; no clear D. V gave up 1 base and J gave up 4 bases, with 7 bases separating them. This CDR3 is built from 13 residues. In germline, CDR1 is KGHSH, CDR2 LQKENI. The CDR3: CASSPRETTEAFF. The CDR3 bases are TGTGCCAGCTCACCACGAGAGACCACTGAAGCTTTCTTT.

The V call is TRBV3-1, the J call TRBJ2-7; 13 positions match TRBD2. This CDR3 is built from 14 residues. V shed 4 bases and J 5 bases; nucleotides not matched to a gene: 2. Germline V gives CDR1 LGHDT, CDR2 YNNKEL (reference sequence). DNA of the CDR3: TGTGCCAGCAGCCGGACTAGCGGGAGTCACGAGCAGTACTTC. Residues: CASSRTSGSHEQYF.

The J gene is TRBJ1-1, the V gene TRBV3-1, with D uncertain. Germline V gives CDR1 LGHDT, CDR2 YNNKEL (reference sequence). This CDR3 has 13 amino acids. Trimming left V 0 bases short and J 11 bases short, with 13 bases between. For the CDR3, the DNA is TGTGCCAGCAGCCAAGAGACGAGAGGAGGGGCTTTCTTT. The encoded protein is CASSQETRGGAFF.

The CDR3 is CASSEAEGGTTPFYGYTF. The CDR3 coding sequence is TGTGCCAGCAGTGAGGCCGAAGGCGGAACAACACCTTTCTATGGCTACACCTTC. The chain combines TRBV6-2 or TRBV6-3 with TRBJ1-2; D is unclear. The germline V gene encodes CDR1 MNHEY and CDR2 SVGEGT. V lost 5 bases to trimming and J lost 4 bases, with 26 bases between them. This CDR3 region has 18 residues.

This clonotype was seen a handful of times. CDR3 region: CAISVAGASYEQYF. CDR3 bases: TGTGCCATCAGTGTGGCAGGGGCATCCTACGAGCAGTACTTC. This chain joins TRBV10-3 and TRBJ2-7; tentatively, D is TRBD1 (6 bases). The germline V gene has CDR1 ENHRY and CDR2 SYGVKD. The CDR3 contains 14 residues. The V end was cut by 4 bases, the J end by 1 base, with 11 bases between.

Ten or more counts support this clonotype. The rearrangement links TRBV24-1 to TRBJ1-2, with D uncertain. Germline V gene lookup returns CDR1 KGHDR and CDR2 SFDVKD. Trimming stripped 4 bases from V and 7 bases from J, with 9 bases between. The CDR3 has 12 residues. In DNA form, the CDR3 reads TGTGCCACCAGTGACCCGGACGGTGGCTACACCTTC. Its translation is CATSDPDGGYTF.

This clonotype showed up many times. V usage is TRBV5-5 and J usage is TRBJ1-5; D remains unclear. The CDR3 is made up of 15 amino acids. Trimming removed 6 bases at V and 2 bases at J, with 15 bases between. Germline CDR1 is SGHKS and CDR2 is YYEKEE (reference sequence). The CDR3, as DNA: TGTGCCAGCACTCCCCTACCGGTAGGCAATCAGCCCCAGCATTTT. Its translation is CASTPLPVGNQPQHF.

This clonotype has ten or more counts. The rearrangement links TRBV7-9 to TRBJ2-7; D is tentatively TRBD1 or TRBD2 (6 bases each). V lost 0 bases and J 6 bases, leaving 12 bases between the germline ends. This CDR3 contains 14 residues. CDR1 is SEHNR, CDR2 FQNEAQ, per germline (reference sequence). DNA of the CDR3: TGTGCCAGCAGCTTAGCTGGCAGGGGAGGCGAGCAGTACTTC. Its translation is CASSLAGRGGEQYF.

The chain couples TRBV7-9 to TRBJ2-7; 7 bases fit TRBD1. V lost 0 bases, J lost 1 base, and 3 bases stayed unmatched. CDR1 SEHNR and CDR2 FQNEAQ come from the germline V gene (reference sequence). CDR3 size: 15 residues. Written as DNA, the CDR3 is TGTGCCAGCAGCTTAGCGATGGGACAGTCCTACGAGCAGTACTTC. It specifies CASSLAMGQSYEQYF.

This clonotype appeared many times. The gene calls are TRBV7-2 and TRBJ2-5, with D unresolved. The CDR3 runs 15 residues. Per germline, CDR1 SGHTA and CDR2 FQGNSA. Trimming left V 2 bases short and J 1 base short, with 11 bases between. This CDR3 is CASSLSRGFQETQYF. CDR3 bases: TGTGCCAGCAGCTTAAGTCGAGGATTCCAAGAGACCCAGTACTTC.

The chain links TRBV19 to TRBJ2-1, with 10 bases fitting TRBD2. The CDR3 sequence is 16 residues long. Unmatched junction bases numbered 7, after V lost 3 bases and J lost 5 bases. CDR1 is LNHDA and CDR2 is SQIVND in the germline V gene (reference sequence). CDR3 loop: CASSMRPAGGDNEQFF. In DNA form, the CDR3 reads TGTGCCAGTAGTATGAGGCCAGCGGGAGGGGACAATGAGCAGTTCTTC.

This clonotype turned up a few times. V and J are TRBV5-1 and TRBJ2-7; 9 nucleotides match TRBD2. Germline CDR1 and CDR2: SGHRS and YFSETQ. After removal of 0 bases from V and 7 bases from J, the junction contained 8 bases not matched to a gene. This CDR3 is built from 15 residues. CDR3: CASSLVMREGGEQYF. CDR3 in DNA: TGCGCCAGCAGCTTGGTGATGCGGGAGGGTGGAGAGCAGTACTTC.

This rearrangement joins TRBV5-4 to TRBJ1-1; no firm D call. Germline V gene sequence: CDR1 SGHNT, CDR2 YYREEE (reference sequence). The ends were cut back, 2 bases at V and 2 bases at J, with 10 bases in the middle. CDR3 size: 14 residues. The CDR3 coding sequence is TGTGCCAGCAGCTTAGGAGAACTTAACACTGAAGCTTTCTTT. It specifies CASSLGELNTEAFF.

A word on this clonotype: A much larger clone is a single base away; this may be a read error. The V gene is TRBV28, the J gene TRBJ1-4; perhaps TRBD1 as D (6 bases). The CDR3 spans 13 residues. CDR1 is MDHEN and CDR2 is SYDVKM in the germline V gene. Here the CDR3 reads CARSFRGDEKLFF. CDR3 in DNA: TGTGCCAGGAGTTTTAGGGGGGACGAAAAACTGTTTTTT.

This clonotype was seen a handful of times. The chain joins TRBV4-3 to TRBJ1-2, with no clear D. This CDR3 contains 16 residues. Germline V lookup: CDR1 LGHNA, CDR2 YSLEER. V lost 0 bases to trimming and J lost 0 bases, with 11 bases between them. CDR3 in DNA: TGCGCCAGCAGCCAAGATCCGGCGAGTGCTAACTATGGCTACACCTTC. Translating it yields CASSQDPASANYGYTF.

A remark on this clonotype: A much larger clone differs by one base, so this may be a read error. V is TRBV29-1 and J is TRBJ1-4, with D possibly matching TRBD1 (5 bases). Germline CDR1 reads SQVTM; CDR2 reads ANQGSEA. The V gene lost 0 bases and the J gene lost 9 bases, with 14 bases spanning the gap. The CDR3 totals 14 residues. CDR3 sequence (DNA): TGCAGCGTTGAAGATGGGGGGAGGCGAAAAAAACTGTTTTTT. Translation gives CSVEDGGRRKKLFF.

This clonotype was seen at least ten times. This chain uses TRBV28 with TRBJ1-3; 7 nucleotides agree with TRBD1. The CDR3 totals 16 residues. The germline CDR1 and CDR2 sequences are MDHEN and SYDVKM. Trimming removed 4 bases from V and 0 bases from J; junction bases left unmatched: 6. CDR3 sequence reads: CASSWAGGDSGNTIYF. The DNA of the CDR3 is TGTGCCAGCAGTTGGGCAGGGGGTGACTCTGGAAACACCATATATTTT.

The CDR3 DNA follows: TGTGCCAGCAGTGGGGACGGGAGCTCCTACGAGCAGTACTTC. This sequence encodes CASSGDGSSYEQYF. The V call is TRBV6-1, the J call TRBJ2-7, with D perhaps TRBD2 (6 bases). This CDR3 spans 14 amino acids. Trimming removed 4 bases from V and 0 bases from J, with 10 bases in between. CDR1 is MNHNS and CDR2 is SASEGT in the germline V gene.

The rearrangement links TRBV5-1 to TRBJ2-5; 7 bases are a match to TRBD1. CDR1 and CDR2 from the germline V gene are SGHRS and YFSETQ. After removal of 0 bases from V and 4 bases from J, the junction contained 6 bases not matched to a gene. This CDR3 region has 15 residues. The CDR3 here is CASSLAGHRGETQYF. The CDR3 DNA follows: TGCGCCAGCAGCTTGGCGGGTCACAGGGGAGAGACCCAGTACTTC.

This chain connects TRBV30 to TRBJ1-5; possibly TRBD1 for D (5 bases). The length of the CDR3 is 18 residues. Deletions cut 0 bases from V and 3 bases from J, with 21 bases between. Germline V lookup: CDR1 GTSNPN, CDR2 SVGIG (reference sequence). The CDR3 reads CAWSVPGQDLPFNQPQHF. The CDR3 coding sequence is TGTGCCTGGAGTGTACCGGGGCAGGACCTTCCCTTCAATCAGCCCCAGCATTTT.

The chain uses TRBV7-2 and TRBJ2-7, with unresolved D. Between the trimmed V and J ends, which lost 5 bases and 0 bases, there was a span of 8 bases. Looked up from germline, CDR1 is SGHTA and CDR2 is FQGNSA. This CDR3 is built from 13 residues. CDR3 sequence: CASSGANSYEQYF. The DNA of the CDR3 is TGTGCCAGCAGCGGAGCGAACTCCTACGAGCAGTACTTC.

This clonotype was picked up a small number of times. CDR3 sequence: CASLPGAGGGMGTEAFF. Here the CDR3 DNA reads TGCGCCAGCCTTCCAGGGGCCGGGGGGGGAATGGGCACTGAAGCTTTCTTT. The chain links TRBV10-2 to TRBJ1-1; weak D call: TRBD1 (6 bases). Germline loops: CDR1 WSHSY, CDR2 SAAADI. Trimming removed 8 bases from V and 4 bases from J, with 26 bases in between. The CDR3 extends over 17 amino acids.

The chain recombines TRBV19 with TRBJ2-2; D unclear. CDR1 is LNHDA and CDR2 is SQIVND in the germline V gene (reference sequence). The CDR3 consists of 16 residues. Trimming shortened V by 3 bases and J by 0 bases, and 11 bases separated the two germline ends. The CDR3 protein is CASSIGWGPNTGELFF. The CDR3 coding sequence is TGTGCCAGTAGTATCGGGTGGGGTCCGAACACCGGGGAGCTGTTTTTT.

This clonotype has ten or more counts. In nucleotides, the CDR3 is TGTGCCAGCAGCCCACTGACAGCCACTAACTATGGCTACACCTTC. Its protein is CASSPLTATNYGYTF. The chain links TRBV28 to TRBJ1-2; the D gene is possibly TRBD1 (5 bases). The V and J ends lost 6 bases and 0 bases respectively, with 14 bases between them. This CDR3 is 15 amino acids long. Germline CDR1 reads MDHEN; CDR2 reads SYDVKM.

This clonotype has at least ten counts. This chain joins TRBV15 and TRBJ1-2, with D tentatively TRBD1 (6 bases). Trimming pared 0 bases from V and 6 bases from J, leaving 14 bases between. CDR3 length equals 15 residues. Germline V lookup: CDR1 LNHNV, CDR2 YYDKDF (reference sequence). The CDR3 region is CATSREQGGLDGYTF. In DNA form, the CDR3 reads TGTGCCACCAGCAGAGAACAGGGCGGCCTAGATGGCTACACCTTC.

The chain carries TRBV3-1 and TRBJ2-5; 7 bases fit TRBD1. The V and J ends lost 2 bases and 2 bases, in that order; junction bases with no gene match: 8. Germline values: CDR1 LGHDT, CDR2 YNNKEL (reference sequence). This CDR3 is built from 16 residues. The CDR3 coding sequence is TGTGCCAGCAGCCAACCCGGGACAGTAATACAAGAGACCCAGTACTTC. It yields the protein CASSQPGTVIQETQYF.

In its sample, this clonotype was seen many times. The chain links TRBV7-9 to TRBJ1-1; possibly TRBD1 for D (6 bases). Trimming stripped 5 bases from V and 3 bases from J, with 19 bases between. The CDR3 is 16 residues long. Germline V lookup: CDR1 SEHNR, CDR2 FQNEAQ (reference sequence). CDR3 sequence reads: CASSDTGNRADTEAFF. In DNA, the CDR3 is TGTGCCAGCAGCGATACGGGGAACAGGGCAGACACTGAAGCTTTCTTT.

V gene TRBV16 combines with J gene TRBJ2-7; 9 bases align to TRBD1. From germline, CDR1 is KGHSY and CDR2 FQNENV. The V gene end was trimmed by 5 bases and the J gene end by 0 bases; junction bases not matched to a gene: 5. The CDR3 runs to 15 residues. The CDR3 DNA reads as TGTGCCAGCAGCGCCCGGGACAGGGTCTCCTACGAGCAGTACTTC. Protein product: CASSARDRVSYEQYF.

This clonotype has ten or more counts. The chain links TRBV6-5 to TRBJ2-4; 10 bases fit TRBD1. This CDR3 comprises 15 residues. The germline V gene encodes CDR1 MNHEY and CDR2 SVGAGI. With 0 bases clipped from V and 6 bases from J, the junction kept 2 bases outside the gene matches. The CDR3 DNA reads TGTGCCAGCAGTTACTCTCGGACAGGGGGAAACATTCAGTACTTC. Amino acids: CASSYSRTGGNIQYF.